The 26 T cell receptor beta chains below come from one sample, sequenced in a study of blood T cell repertoires in COVID-19. Repertoires were generated with immunoSEQ multiplex PCR, while TCRdb's copy carries only in-frame clones and drops some. The sample gives 650,000 to 800,000 clones, 85% to 90% of which show up once; 0.2% to 0.3% is in the top ten. The sequenced sample was peripheral blood. The source of these receptors is a woman between 18 and 29 years old with acute or convalescent COVID-19.

The V and J genes are TRBV6-5 and TRBJ1-5, with TRBD1 matching over 7 bases. V lost 2 bases, J lost 7 bases, and 5 bases stayed unmatched. CDR3 length: 14 amino acids. Germline CDR1 and CDR2: MNHEY and SVGAGI. The CDR3: CASSYARGGQPQHF. In nucleotides, the CDR3 is TGTGCCAGCAGTTACGCTCGAGGGGGCCAGCCCCAGCATTTT.

The chain recombines TRBV3-1 (or the pseudogene TRBV3-2) with TRBJ2-7, with a tentative D call TRBD1 (5 bases). Between the trimmed V and J ends, which lost 0 bases and 5 bases, there was a span of 14 bases. CDR3 length: 15 amino acids. CDR1 is LGHDT, CDR2 YNNKEL, per germline (reference sequence). This CDR3 reads CASSQEVGQVHEQYF. Here the CDR3 DNA reads TGTGCCAGCAGCCAAGAGGTGGGGCAAGTCCACGAGCAGTACTTC.

V is TRBV19 and J is TRBJ1-6; weak D call: TRBD1 (6 bases). V was cut by 5 bases and J by 5 bases, with 19 bases left in between. CDR1 is LNHDA, CDR2 SQIVND, per germline (reference sequence). The CDR3 consists of 17 residues. The CDR3, as DNA: TGTGCCAGTAGTCACTACAGGGATTCAGAAGATAATTCACCCCTCCACTTT. Amino acids: CASSHYRDSEDNSPLHF. The full variable domain, in which reference TRBV19 and TRBJ1-6 provide the parts outside the CDR3, is DGGITQSPKYLFRKEGQNVTLSCEQNLNHDAMYWYRQDPGQGLRLIYYSQIVNDFQKGDIAEGYSVSREKKESFPLTVTSAQKNPTAFYLCASSHYRDSEDNSPLHFGNGTRLTVT.

This clone has only one observation. The V call is TRBV7-6, the J call TRBJ1-6; 8 bases are a match to TRBD1. The CDR3 loop spans 15 amino acids. The V gene's germline CDR1 is SGHVS and CDR2 FNYEAQ. V trimming: 3 bases; J trimming: 7 bases; junction bases outside the gene matches: 5. The CDR3 DNA is TGTGCCAGCAGCTTTGGACAGGGAAGGAATTCACCCCTCCACTTT. Protein: CASSFGQGRNSPLHF. The full variable domain, in which reference TRBV7-6 and TRBJ1-6 provide the parts outside the CDR3, is GAGVSQSPRYKVTKRGQDVALRCDPISGHVSLYWYRQALGQGPEFLTYFNYEAQQDKSGLPNDRFSAERPEGSISTLTIQRTEQRDSAMYRCASSFGQGRNSPLHFGNGTRLTVT.

This clone was picked up a small number of times. Different DNA sequences within this sample yield the same CDR3. The chain uses TRBV6-2 or TRBV6-3 and TRBJ1-1; the D is unclear. CDR1 MNHEY and CDR2 SVGEGT come from the germline V gene. The germline V and J ends were trimmed by 0 bases and 1 base, with 6 bases remaining between them. The CDR3 loop spans 14 amino acids. The chain's CDR3 is CASSYSSENTEAFF. Written as DNA, the CDR3 is TGTGCCAGCAGTTACTCGTCAGAGAACACTGAAGCTTTCTTT.

This chain joins TRBV20-1 and TRBJ2-1; 7 bases agree with TRBD2. V lost 4 bases to trimming and J lost 8 bases; unmatched junction nucleotides: 2. Germline V gives CDR1 DFQATT, CDR2 SNEGSKA (reference sequence). This CDR3 spans 11 amino acids. The CDR3 nucleotides are TGCAGTGCTACCCTAGCGGATGAGCAGTTCTTC. Amino acids: CSATLADEQFF.

This clone was recorded a few times. The chain recombines TRBV29-1 with TRBJ1-4, with 10 bases lining up with TRBD1. Germline trimming cut 2 bases from V and 6 bases from J; bases unmatched to any gene: 9. Germline V gene sequence: CDR1 SQVTM, CDR2 ANQGSEA. This CDR3 is built from 16 residues. DNA of the CDR3: TGCAGCGTTGAAACTGGGACAGGGGCCGATTATGAAAAACTGTTTTTT. Residues: CSVETGTGADYEKLFF.

The chain is built from TRBV5-1 and TRBJ1-6; D may be TRBD1 (5 bases). The CDR3 consists of 15 residues. The V end lost 1 base, the J end lost 6 bases, and 11 bases lay between the germline ends. From germline, CDR1 is SGHRS and CDR2 YFSETQ. The CDR3 sequence: CASSLSGLFNSPLHF. The CDR3 DNA reads TGCGCCAGCAGCTTGTCGGGACTTTTTAATTCACCCCTCCACTTT.

V and J are TRBV7-8 and TRBJ2-1; D gene ambiguous. V lost 1 base, J lost 4 bases, and 11 bases lay in between. The germline CDR1 and CDR2 sequences are SGHVS and FQNEAQ. This CDR3 region has 15 residues. CDR3 DNA sequence: TGTGCCAGCAGCTTAGTGGAGCTCCTATACAATGAGCAGTTCTTC. It is translated as CASSLVELLYNEQFF.

The gene calls are TRBV27 and TRBJ1-2; D is uncertain. CDR1 MNHEY and CDR2 SMNVEV come from the germline V gene (reference sequence). V lost 5 bases and J 3 bases, leaving 10 bases between the germline ends. The length of the CDR3 is 13 residues. The CDR3 sequence: CASSLRRDYGYTF. The DNA of the CDR3 is TGTGCCAGCAGTCTTAGGCGGGACTATGGCTACACCTTC.

The chain couples TRBV21-1 to TRBJ2-7; the tabulated D call, TRBD2, remains unverified against the DNA. TRBV21-1 is classified as a pseudogene. The CDR3 totals 17 residues. CDR3 DNA: TGTGCCAGCAGCAAAGGGTACGGTCACCTTAACTCCTACGAGCAGTACTTC. Amino acids: CASSKGYGHLNSYEQYF.

The V call is TRBV6-5, the J call TRBJ1-2, with D possibly matching TRBD1 (6 bases). Trimming took 7 bases from V and 8 from J, leaving 17 bases between them. CDR1 MNHEY and CDR2 SVGAGI come from the germline V gene. The CDR3 is 13 residues long. CDR3: CASNEQGRLGYTF. The CDR3 DNA is TGTGCCAGCAACGAACAGGGCCGTCTCGGCTACACCTTC.

The chain is built from TRBV27 and TRBJ2-3, with D perhaps TRBD1 (5 bases). With 5 bases removed from V and 0 bases from J, the gap between germline ends came to 9 bases. Germline V CDR1 and CDR2: MNHEY, SMNVEV (reference sequence). The CDR3 loop spans 14 amino acids. CDR3 in amino acids: CASSRTMSTDTQYF. In DNA, the CDR3 is TGTGCCAGCAGTAGGACAATGAGCACAGATACGCAGTATTTT.

This clone was recorded only once. This chain joins TRBV12-3 or TRBV12-4 and TRBJ1-1, with D possibly being TRBD1 (6 bases). The germline V and J ends were trimmed by 6 bases and 7 bases, with 12 bases remaining between them. The CDR3 contains 12 residues. The DNA for the CDR3 is TGTGCCAGCAGAAGAGGGGGATATGAAGCTTTCTTT. Protein product: CASRRGGYEAFF.

The table lists this clone with a few counts. V usage is TRBV3-1 (or the pseudogene TRBV3-2) and J usage is TRBJ1-4, with 7 bases identical to TRBD1. Germline-derived CDR1 and CDR2 are LGHDT and YNNKEL (reference sequence). The trim removed 0 bases at V and 4 bases at J, leaving 11 bases unmatched. The CDR3 is made up of 18 amino acids. The CDR3 protein is CASSQEKGANPFNEKLFF. CDR3 in DNA: TGTGCCAGCAGCCAAGAGAAGGGGGCTAACCCTTTTAATGAAAAACTGTTTTTT.

The chain has TRBV12-3 or TRBV12-4 and TRBJ1-2; D possibly corresponds to TRBD1 (6 bases). V dropped 6 bases and J dropped 7 bases, with 12 bases sitting between them. The CDR3 sequence is 12 residues long. CDR3 loop: CASRVRGAGYTF. CDR3 bases: TGTGCCAGCAGGGTCCGGGGGGCTGGCTACACCTTC.

This clone was counted once. The V call is TRBV3-1 (or the pseudogene TRBV3-2), the J call TRBJ2-3; maybe TRBD2 (7 bases). CDR1 is LGHDT, CDR2 YNNKEL, per germline (reference sequence). The V and J ends lost 4 bases and 3 bases respectively, with 11 bases between them. The CDR3 spans 14 residues. The CDR3: CASSRGRGTDTQYF. In nucleotides, the CDR3 is TGTGCCAGCAGCCGGGGGCGGGGGACAGATACGCAGTATTTT.

V gene TRBV27 combines with J gene TRBJ1-4, with no clear D. The V end was cut by 3 bases, the J end by 5 bases, with 7 bases between. This CDR3 is 13 amino acids long. Germline V lookup: CDR1 MNHEY, CDR2 SMNVEV (reference sequence). CDR3 protein: CASSLWPNEKLFF. CDR3 bases: TGTGCCAGCAGTTTGTGGCCGAATGAAAAACTGTTTTTT.

This clone was recorded a few times. The chain employs TRBV4-2 and TRBJ2-1, with 14 positions matching TRBD2. The CDR3 is 15 residues long. Germline assignment: CDR1 LGHNA and CDR2 YNFKEQ. V gave up 4 bases and J gave up 7 bases; unmatched junction bases: 3. The CDR3: CASSPTSGGANEQFF. For the CDR3, the DNA is TGTGCCAGCAGCCCGACTAGCGGGGGGGCTAATGAGCAGTTCTTC.

This chain joins TRBV5-1 and TRBJ2-7; TRBD1 matches 7 bases. With 2 bases clipped from V and 2 bases from J, the junction kept 7 bases outside the gene matches. The CDR3 totals 15 residues. The germline V gene has CDR1 SGHRS and CDR2 YFSETQ. Here the CDR3 reads CASSFTGQDPYEQYF. The CDR3 DNA reads as TGCGCCAGCAGCTTTACAGGACAGGACCCCTACGAGCAGTACTTC.

This chain uses TRBV13 with TRBJ2-7; tentatively, D is TRBD2 (5 bases). V gave up 4 bases and J gave up 4 bases, with 11 bases separating them. The CDR3 is 13 residues long. The germline gives CDR1 PRHDT, CDR2 FYEKMQ (reference sequence). The CDR3 sequence: CASSSPRGYEQYF. Written as DNA, the CDR3 is TGTGCCAGCAGCTCCCCCCGGGGATACGAGCAGTACTTC.

The V and J genes are TRBV27 and TRBJ1-2, with D possibly TRBD1 on 6 matching bases. V lost 6 bases, J lost 2 bases, and 13 bases lay in between. The CDR3 totals 14 residues. The germline gives CDR1 MNHEY, CDR2 SMNVEV (reference sequence). In DNA, the CDR3 is TGTGCCAGCAGAACAGGGACCGCGAACTATGGCTACACCTTC. Protein: CASRTGTANYGYTF.

This CDR3 reads CASSVVDTQYF. CDR3 bases: TGTGCCAGCAGTGTCGTAGATACGCAGTATTTT. This rearrangement joins TRBV2 to TRBJ2-3; D not resolved. CDR1 and CDR2 (germline): SNHLY, FYNNEI. V lost 4 bases, J lost 5 bases, and 4 bases lay in between. This CDR3 spans 11 amino acids.

V gene TRBV4-2 combines with J gene TRBJ1-3; 7 bases fit TRBD1. The CDR3 loop spans 12 amino acids. CDR1 is LGHNA and CDR2 is YNFKEQ in the germline V gene. With 5 bases clipped from V and 7 bases from J, the junction kept 2 bases outside the gene matches. In DNA, the CDR3 is TGTGCCAGCAGCTTCAGGGGGAACACCATATATTTT. This codes for CASSFRGNTIYF.

A single count supports this clone. The rearrangement joins TRBV5-4 to TRBJ2-3; TRBD2 might be the D (5 bases). The CDR3 contains 13 residues. Germline CDR1 SGHNT, CDR2 YYREEE (reference sequence). Trimming left V 6 bases short and J 0 bases short, with 8 bases between. The CDR3 coding sequence is TGTGCCAGCACGGAGGCTAGCACAGATACGCAGTATTTT. Translated: CASTEASTDTQYF.

The V gene is TRBV5-6, the J gene TRBJ2-1; TRBD2 matches at 8 bases. The CDR3 is 17 amino acids. Germline lookup yields CDR1 SGHDT and CDR2 YYEEEE. V shed 1 base and J 0 bases; nucleotides not matched to a gene: 6. The CDR3: CASSLSLAGISYNEQFF. CDR3 nucleotides: TGTGCCAGCAGCTTGTCATTAGCGGGGATCTCCTACAATGAGCAGTTCTTC. Drawing the rest from reference TRBV5-6 and TRBJ2-1, the complete variable domain is DAGVTQSPTHLIKTRGQQVTLRCSPKSGHDTVSWYQQALGQGPQFIFQYYEEEERQRGNFPDRFSGHQFPNYSSELNVNALLLGDSALYLCASSLSLAGISYNEQFFGPGTRLTVL.